This entry lists 25 T cell receptor beta chains sequenced from one sample in a study of cytomegalovirus exposure and HLA in healthy donors. Using immunoSEQ multiplex PCR, the repertoire was profiled, and TCRdb retains in-frame clones only, with some absent. The sample records approximately 160,000 clones, 91% being singletons. The specimen sequenced was PBMCs. These receptor sequences come from a woman aged 18-29 years in good health and CMV-seropositive.

The genes are TRBV29-1 and TRBJ1-1, with D uncertain. The CDR3 has 13 residues. Trimming shortened V by 8 bases and J by 3 bases, and 16 bases separated the two germline ends. Per the germline V gene, CDR1 is SQVTM and CDR2 is ANQGSEA. CDR3 amino acids: CSSRTGAYTEAFF. In DNA form, the CDR3 reads TGCAGCTCTCGGACGGGAGCGTACACTGAAGCTTTCTTT.

The chain recombines TRBV28 with TRBJ2-7; tentative D call: TRBD2 (5 bases). Per germline, CDR1 MDHEN and CDR2 SYDVKM. The V end lost 8 bases, the J end lost 6 bases, and 23 bases lay between the germline ends. The CDR3 covers 15 residues. The CDR3 spells CASDRTRTLGFEQYF. In DNA form, the CDR3 reads TGTGCCAGCGATAGAACTAGGACCCTTGGCTTCGAGCAGTACTTC.

This clone was detected only once. The J gene is TRBJ2-1, the V gene TRBV10-3; 10 bases map to TRBD2. Per germline, CDR1 ENHRY and CDR2 SYGVKD. The length of the CDR3 is 14 residues. After removal of 10 bases from V and 6 bases from J, the junction contained 9 bases not matched to a gene. This CDR3 reads CASNPGTSVNEQFF. The DNA for the CDR3 is TGTGCCAGCAACCCCGGGACTAGCGTCAATGAGCAGTTCTTC.

The genes are TRBV19 and TRBJ2-1; D remains unclear. This CDR3 has 11 residues. The V gene lost 4 bases and the J gene lost 8 bases, with 6 bases spanning the gap. Germline V gene data show CDR1 as LNHDA and CDR2 as SQIVND (reference sequence). Here the CDR3 reads CASSTTYEQFF. The CDR3 coding sequence is TGTGCCAGTAGTACAACATATGAGCAGTTCTTC.

The chain carries TRBV6-5 and TRBJ2-7, with 7 bases fitting TRBD1. The CDR3 is made up of 14 amino acids. The V gene end was trimmed by 7 bases and the J gene end by 2 bases; junction bases not matched to a gene: 8. Germline values: CDR1 MNHEY, CDR2 SVGAGI. The CDR3 region is CASNLGTAPYEQYF. CDR3 in DNA: TGTGCCAGCAACTTAGGGACAGCTCCCTACGAGCAGTACTTC.

The chain is built from TRBV25-1 and TRBJ2-2, with D possibly being TRBD1 (6 bases). V was cut by 4 bases and J by 5 bases, with 17 bases left in between. Germline V gene lookup returns CDR1 MGHDK and CDR2 SYGVNS. The CDR3 is 16 residues long. The CDR3 reads CASSGRYRAPTGELFF. The CDR3 DNA follows: TGTGCCAGCAGTGGTCGGTACAGGGCCCCAACCGGGGAGCTGTTTTTT.

A few counts support this clone. The chain is built from TRBV5-4 and TRBJ2-7; no reliable D call. Between the trimmed V and J ends, which lost 2 bases and 0 bases, there was a span of 9 bases. This CDR3 has 14 amino acids. The germline V gene encodes CDR1 SGHNT and CDR2 YYREEE (reference sequence). The CDR3 DNA reads as TGTGCCAGCAGCTTTCCCGGTAGCTCCTACGAGCAGTACTTC. Its protein product is CASSFPGSSYEQYF.

V is TRBV29-1 and J is TRBJ2-1; D is possibly TRBD2 (7 bases). The germline V gene has CDR1 SQVTM and CDR2 ANQGSEA. Trimming removed 6 bases from V and 4 bases from J, with 22 bases in between. This CDR3 comprises 16 residues. CDR3 region: CSVPRGRDYLYNEQFF. CDR3 nucleotides: TGCAGCGTCCCAAGGGGGAGGGACTACCTATACAATGAGCAGTTCTTC.

This clone has only one observation. The genes are TRBV6-5 and TRBJ2-7; 7 nucleotides agree with TRBD1. J was trimmed by 1 base and V by 0 bases; bases with no gene match: 6. The CDR3 contains 16 residues. Germline V lookup: CDR1 MNHEY, CDR2 SVGAGI. CDR3 sequence (DNA): TGTGCCAGCAGTTACTCAACAGGGGTTAGGTCCTACGAGCAGTACTTC. Amino acids: CASSYSTGVRSYEQYF.

The V call is TRBV7-8, the J call TRBJ2-3; weak D call: TRBD2 (6 bases). V was pared by 4 bases and J by 3 bases, with 14 bases between. This CDR3 region has 15 residues. Germline CDR1 and CDR2: SGHVS and FQNEAQ. The CDR3 is CASSWGEEGTDTQYF. The CDR3 DNA follows: TGTGCCAGCAGCTGGGGGGAGGAAGGGACAGATACGCAGTATTTT.

The genes are TRBV5-1 and TRBJ2-4; TRBD2 agrees at 7 bases. Germline V gene data show CDR1 as SGHRS and CDR2 as YFSETQ. The V segment lost 0 bases and the J segment 1 base; nucleotides outside the gene matches: 10. This CDR3 region has 18 residues. The DNA for the CDR3 is TGCGCCAGCAGCTTGGCATCTGGTGGGAGGGCCGCCAAAAACATTCAGTACTTC. It is translated as CASSLASGGRAAKNIQYF.

The CDR3 here is CASSPTGTQNEQFF. Here the CDR3 DNA reads TGTGCCAGCAGCCCAACCGGGACACAGAATGAGCAGTTCTTC. V is TRBV7-9 and J is TRBJ2-1, with D perhaps matching TRBD1 (6 bases). Trimming left V 5 bases short and J 7 bases short, with 15 bases between. Germline V gene data show CDR1 as SEHNR and CDR2 as FQNEAQ (reference sequence). This CDR3 region has 14 residues.

The chain uses TRBV28 and TRBJ2-3; 8 bases are shared with TRBD2. Germline V gene lookup returns CDR1 MDHEN and CDR2 SYDVKM. Trimming cost V 3 bases and J 5 bases; bases outside gene matches: 4. CDR3 length equals 14 residues. CDR3 protein: CASSLGTRRDTQYF. DNA for the CDR3: TGTGCCAGCAGTTTGGGGACTAGGCGAGATACGCAGTATTTT.

The chain joins TRBV28 to TRBJ2-2, with TRBD2 identical over 12 bases. The germline V gene has CDR1 MDHEN and CDR2 SYDVKM. This CDR3 spans 15 amino acids. V was clipped by 1 base and J by 8 bases; unmatched bases: 2. The DNA for the CDR3 is TGTGCCAGCAGTTTATCGACTAGCGGGAGAGGGGAGCTGTTTTTT. Protein: CASSLSTSGRGELFF.

This sequence joins TRBV6-6 and TRBJ2-7; no definite D call. The germline V gene has CDR1 MNHNY and CDR2 SVGAGI (reference sequence). V lost 0 bases to trimming and J lost 5 bases, with 8 bases between them. This CDR3 spans 13 amino acids. The CDR3: CASSYSGPDEQYF. DNA for the CDR3: TGTGCCAGCAGTTACTCTGGGCCCGACGAGCAGTACTTC.

V is TRBV18 and J is TRBJ2-7; 7 nucleotides match TRBD1. The V and J ends lost 5 bases and 2 bases, in that order; junction bases with no gene match: 6. This CDR3 has 14 residues. The germline V gene has CDR1 KGHSH and CDR2 LQKENI. In DNA, the CDR3 is TGTGCCAGCTCATCGTCCGGGACAGCCTACGAGCAGTACTTC. As protein: CASSSSGTAYEQYF.

The rearrangement uses TRBV4-3 and TRBJ2-7; 10 positions match TRBD1. The CDR3 length is 15 residues. The trim removed 4 bases at V and 7 bases at J, leaving 10 bases unmatched. Germline V CDR1 and CDR2: LGHNA, YSLEER. The CDR3 DNA follows: TGCGCCAGCAGCCGAGAGAGACAGGGGGCGTGGGAGCAGTACTTC. Protein sequence: CASSRERQGAWEQYF.

The rearrangement joins TRBV13 to TRBJ1-1; 7 nucleotides match TRBD1. Per the germline V gene, CDR1 is PRHDT and CDR2 is FYEKMQ (reference sequence). Trimming cost V 3 bases and J 0 bases; bases outside gene matches: 13. This CDR3 has 18 amino acids. The CDR3 reads CASSLTGRVGSMNTEAFF. The CDR3 nucleotides are TGTGCCAGCAGCTTGACAGGGCGCGTGGGGAGTATGAACACTGAAGCTTTCTTT.

V and J are TRBV21-1 and TRBJ2-7; the table's D call of TRBD1 was not tested on the DNA. TRBV21-1 is tagged as a pseudogene. CDR3 length: 12 amino acids. CDR3 nucleotides: TGTGCCAGCAGAGGGCTGGGGCTTAGACAGTACTTC. Translation gives CASRGLGLRQYF.

The V and J genes are TRBV25-1 and TRBJ2-5; 8 bases fit TRBD1. V shed 0 bases and J 4 bases; nucleotides not matched to a gene: 7. The CDR3 is 16 residues long. CDR1 is MGHDK and CDR2 is SYGVNS in the germline V gene. The CDR3: CASSEYTGGTLETQYF. CDR3 nucleotides: TGTGCCAGCAGTGAATACACAGGGGGGACTCTAGAGACCCAGTACTTC.

V usage is TRBV15 and J usage is TRBJ2-7; D uncertain. Germline values: CDR1 LNHNV, CDR2 YYDKDF (reference sequence). Trimming shortened V by 3 bases and J by 0 bases, and 6 bases separated the two germline ends. The CDR3 loop spans 13 amino acids. DNA of the CDR3: TGTGCCACCAGCAGGGCGGTCTCCTACGAGCAGTACTTC. Translation gives CATSRAVSYEQYF.

The chain uses TRBV4-1 and TRBJ1-2; D is ambiguous. The CDR3 contains 15 residues. The V and J ends lost 0 bases and 2 bases respectively, with 10 bases between them. Germline assignment: CDR1 MGHRA and CDR2 YSYEKL. The CDR3 nucleotides read TGCGCCAGCAGCCAAGACCCGTATAGAAACTATGGCTACACCTTC. As protein: CASSQDPYRNYGYTF.

J is TRBJ1-2 and V is TRBV6-5, with a possible D match to TRBD1 (5 bases). Germline CDR1 is MNHEY and CDR2 is SVGAGI. The germline V and J ends were trimmed by 2 bases and 7 bases, with 20 bases remaining between them. There are 16 residues in the CDR3. CDR3 sequence: CASSYRSVGREVGYTF. The CDR3 bases are TGTGCCAGCAGTTACAGATCTGTTGGCAGGGAGGTTGGCTACACCTTC.

This chain uses TRBV9 with TRBJ2-1, with TRBD2 identical over 14 bases. CDR3 length equals 16 residues. V was pared by 6 bases and J by 2 bases, with 4 bases of the junction left unmatched. CDR1 SGDLS and CDR2 YYNGEE come from the germline V gene. CDR3 bases: TGTGCCAGCACCGAGGGACTAGCGGGAGCCTACAATGAGCAGTTCTTC. As protein: CASTEGLAGAYNEQFF.

The CDR3 DNA follows: TGTGCCAGCAGCTCCCGGGACAGGGCATACAATGAGCAGTTCTTC. Its translation: CASSSRDRAYNEQFF. The chain has TRBV14 and TRBJ2-1, with 9 bases lining up with TRBD1. The V segment lost 5 bases and the J segment 4 bases; nucleotides outside the gene matches: 6. Per germline, CDR1 SGHDN and CDR2 FVKESK. This CDR3 is built from 15 residues.